This paragraph covers one T cell receptor (beta chain) sequence. The CDR3 runs to 16 residues. The germline V gene has CDR1 LGHDT and CDR2 YNNKEL (reference sequence). Trimming took off 3 bases at V and 4 bases at J, with 15 bases between the two ends. The sample originates from a study of blood T cell repertoires in COVID-19. Background on the study: Italy, Spain and the United States were the sources of the convalescent and acute COVID-19 samples. Sample material is recorded as cDNA or gDNA derived from T cells, B-cell-depleted T cells, or PBMCs.

Original data processing: Reference gene primer amplification in the assay estimated nucleated cell counts. Here immunoSEQ multiplex PCR was the method, and the copy in TCRdb shows in-frame clones only, minus some. V, J and clone size reflect that table, while D and trimming were determined from the DNA. The table has 150,000 to 200,000 clones, 70% to 90% seen once. Seattle's enrolled individuals joined amid active infection and were then monitored longitudinally. Sequences were obtained from peripheral blood. V and J are TRBV3-1 (or the pseudogene TRBV3-2) and TRBJ2-2; possibly TRBD2 for D (6 bases). The sequence derives from a woman aged 80 or over with COVID-19, enrolled during active disease. The CDR3 reads CASSQIRDFITGELFF. The CDR3 region has the DNA TGTGCCAGCAGCCAGATTCGGGACTTTATCACCGGGGAGCTGTTTTTT.